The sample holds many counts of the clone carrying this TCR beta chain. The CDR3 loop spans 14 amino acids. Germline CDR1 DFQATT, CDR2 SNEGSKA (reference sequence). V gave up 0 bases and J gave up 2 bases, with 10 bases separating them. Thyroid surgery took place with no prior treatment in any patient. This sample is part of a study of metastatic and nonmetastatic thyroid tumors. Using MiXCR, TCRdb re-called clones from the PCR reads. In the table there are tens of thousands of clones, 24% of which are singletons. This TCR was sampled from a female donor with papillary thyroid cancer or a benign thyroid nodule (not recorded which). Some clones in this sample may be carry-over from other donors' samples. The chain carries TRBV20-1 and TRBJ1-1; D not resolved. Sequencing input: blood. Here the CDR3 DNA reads TGCAGTGCTAGAGATATCGAGAGTAACACTGAAGCTTTCTTT. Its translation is CSARDIESNTEAFF.